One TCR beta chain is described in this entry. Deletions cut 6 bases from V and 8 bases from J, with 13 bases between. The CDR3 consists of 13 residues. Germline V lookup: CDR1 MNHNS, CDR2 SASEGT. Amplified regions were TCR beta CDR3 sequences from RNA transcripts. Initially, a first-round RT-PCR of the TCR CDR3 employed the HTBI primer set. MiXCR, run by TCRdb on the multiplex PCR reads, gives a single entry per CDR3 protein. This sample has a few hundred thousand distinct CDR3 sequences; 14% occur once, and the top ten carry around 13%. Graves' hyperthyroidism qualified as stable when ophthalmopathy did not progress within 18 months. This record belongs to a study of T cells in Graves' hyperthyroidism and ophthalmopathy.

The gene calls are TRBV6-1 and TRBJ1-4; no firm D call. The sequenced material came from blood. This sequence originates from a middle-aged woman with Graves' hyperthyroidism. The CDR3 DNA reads TGTGCCAGCAGCCTCAATTCTGGGGAAAAACTGTTTTTT. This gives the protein CASSLNSGEKLFF.